Detailed here is one TCR beta chain. The sample has other DNA sequences that encode this CDR3 too. In the original workflow: Reference gene primers were amplified, and this amplification served to estimate nucleated cell counts. Using immunoSEQ multiplex PCR, the repertoire was profiled, and TCRdb retains in-frame clones only, with some absent. For V, J and clone size, that table is used; D and trimming come from the DNA. This table holds 100,000 to 120,000 clones, 71% found once. These data are taken from a study of blood T cell repertoires in COVID-19. Study-level information: The study drew acute and convalescent COVID-19 samples from the United States, Italy and Spain. In each case, the material was cDNA or gDNA derived from T cells, B-cell-depleted T cells, or PBMCs.

This CDR3 has 12 residues. Germline V gene data show CDR1 as MNHEY and CDR2 as SVGAGI. The V end lost 6 bases, the J end lost 5 bases, and 8 bases lay between the germline ends. The specimen sequenced was peripheral blood. The sequence was collected from a middle-aged woman with acute or convalescent COVID-19. This chain joins TRBV6-5 and TRBJ1-5; D is undetermined. The CDR3 loop reads CASSTADQPQHF. In nucleotides, the CDR3 is TGTGCCAGCAGCACGGCGGATCAGCCCCAGCATTTT.